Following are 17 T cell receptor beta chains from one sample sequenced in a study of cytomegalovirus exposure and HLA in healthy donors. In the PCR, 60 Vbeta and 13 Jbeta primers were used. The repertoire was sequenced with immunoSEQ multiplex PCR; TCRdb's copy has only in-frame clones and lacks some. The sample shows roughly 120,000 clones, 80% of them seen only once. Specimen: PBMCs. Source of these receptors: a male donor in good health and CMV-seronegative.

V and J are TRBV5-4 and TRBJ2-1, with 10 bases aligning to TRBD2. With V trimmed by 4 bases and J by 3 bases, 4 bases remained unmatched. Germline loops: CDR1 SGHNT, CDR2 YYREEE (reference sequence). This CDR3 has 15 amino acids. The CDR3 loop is CASSISGGLYNEQFF. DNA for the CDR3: TGTGCCAGCAGCATTAGCGGGGGGCTCTACAATGAGCAGTTCTTC.

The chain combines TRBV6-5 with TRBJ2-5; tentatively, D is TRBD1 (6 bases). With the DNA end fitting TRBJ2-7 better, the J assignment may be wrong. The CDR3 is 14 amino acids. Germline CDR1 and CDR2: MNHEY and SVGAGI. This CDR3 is CASSATGSSYEQYF. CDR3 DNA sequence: TGTGCCAGCAGTGCGACAGGTAGCTCCTACGAGCAGTACTTC.

The CDR3 here is CASSLAGPDEQYF. The CDR3 nucleotides read TGTGCCAGCAGCTTGGCAGGGCCCGACGAGCAGTACTTC. The chain has TRBV5-6 and TRBJ2-7; D might be TRBD1 (5 bases). The CDR3 is made up of 13 amino acids. The germline gives CDR1 SGHDT, CDR2 YYEEEE. V lost 0 bases, J lost 5 bases, and 9 bases lay in between.

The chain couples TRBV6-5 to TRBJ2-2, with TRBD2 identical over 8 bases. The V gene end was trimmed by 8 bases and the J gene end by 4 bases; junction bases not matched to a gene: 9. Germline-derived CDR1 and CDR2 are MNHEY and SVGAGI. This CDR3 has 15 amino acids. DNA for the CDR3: TGTGCCAGCGGACTAGCCGGAGGGCCCACCGGGGAGCTGTTTTTT. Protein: CASGLAGGPTGELFF.

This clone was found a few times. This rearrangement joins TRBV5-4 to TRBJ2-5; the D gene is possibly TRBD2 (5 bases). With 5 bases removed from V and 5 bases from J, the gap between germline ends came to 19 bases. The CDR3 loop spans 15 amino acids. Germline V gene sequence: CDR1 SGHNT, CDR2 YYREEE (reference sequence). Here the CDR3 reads CASRATSSRGETQYF. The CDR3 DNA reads TGTGCCAGCAGGGCGACTTCTAGCCGAGGGGAGACCCAGTACTTC.

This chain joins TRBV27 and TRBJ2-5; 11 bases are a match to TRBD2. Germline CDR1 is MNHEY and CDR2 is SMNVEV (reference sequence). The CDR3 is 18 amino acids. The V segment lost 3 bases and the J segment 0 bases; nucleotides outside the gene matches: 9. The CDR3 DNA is TGTGCCAGCAGTTTGAGTCGTCCGGGACTAGCGGACCAAGAGACCCAGTACTTC. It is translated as CASSLSRPGLADQETQYF.

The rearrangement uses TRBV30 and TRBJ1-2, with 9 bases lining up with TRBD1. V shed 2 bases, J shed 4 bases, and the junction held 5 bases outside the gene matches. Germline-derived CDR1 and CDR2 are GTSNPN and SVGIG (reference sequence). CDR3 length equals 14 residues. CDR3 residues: CAWSIQGAGYGYTF. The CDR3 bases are TGTGCCTGGAGTATACAGGGGGCGGGCTATGGCTACACCTTC.

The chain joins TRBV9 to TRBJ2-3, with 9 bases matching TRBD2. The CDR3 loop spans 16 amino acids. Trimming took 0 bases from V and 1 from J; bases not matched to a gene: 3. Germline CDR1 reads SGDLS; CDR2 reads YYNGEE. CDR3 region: CASSVAKRGGTDTQYF. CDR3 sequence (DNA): TGTGCCAGCAGCGTAGCAAAGCGGGGGGGCACAGATACGCAGTATTTT.

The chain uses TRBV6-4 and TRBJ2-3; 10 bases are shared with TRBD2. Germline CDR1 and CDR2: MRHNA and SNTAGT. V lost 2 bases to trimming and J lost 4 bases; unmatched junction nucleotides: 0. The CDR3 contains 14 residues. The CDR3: CASSDSGGADTQYF. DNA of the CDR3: TGTGCCAGCAGTGACAGCGGGGGGGCAGATACGCAGTATTTT.

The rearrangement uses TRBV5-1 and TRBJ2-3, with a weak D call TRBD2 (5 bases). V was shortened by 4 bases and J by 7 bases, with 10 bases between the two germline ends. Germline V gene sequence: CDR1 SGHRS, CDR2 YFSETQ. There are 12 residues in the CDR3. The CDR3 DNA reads TGCGCCAGCAGCCGCGGGTCTAATACGCAGTATTTT. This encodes CASSRGSNTQYF.

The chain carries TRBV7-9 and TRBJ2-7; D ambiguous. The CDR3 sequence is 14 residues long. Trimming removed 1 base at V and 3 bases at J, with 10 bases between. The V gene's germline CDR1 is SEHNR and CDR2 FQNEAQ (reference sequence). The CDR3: CASSLDWLVYEQYF. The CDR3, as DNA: TGTGCCAGCAGCTTAGATTGGCTAGTCTACGAGCAGTACTTC.

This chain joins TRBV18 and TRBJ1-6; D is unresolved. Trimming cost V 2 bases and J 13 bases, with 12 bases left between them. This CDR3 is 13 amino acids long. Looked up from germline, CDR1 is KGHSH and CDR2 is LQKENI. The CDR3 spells CASSPGGVWPLHF. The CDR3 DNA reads TGTGCCAGCTCACCAGGCGGAGTTTGGCCCCTCCACTTT.

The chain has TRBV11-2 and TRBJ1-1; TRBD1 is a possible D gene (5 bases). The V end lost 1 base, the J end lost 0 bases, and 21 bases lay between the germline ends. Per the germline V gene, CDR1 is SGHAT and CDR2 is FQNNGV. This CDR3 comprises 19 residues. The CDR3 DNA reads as TGTGCCAGCAGCTTAGCATTCCGGGGAGGGGTTCGTTTGAACACTGAAGCTTTCTTT. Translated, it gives CASSLAFRGGVRLNTEAFF. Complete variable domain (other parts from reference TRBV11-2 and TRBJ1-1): EAGVAQSPRYKIIEKRQSVAFWCNPISGHATLYWYQQILGQGPKLLIQFQNNGVVDDSQLPKDRFSAERLKGVDSTLKIQPAKLEDSAVYLCASSLAFRGGVRLNTEAFFGQGTRLTVV.

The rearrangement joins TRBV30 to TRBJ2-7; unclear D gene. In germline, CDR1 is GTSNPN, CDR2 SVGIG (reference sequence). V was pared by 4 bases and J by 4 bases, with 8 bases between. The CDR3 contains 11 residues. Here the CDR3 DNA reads TGTGCCTGGACCCGGTCTTACGAGCAGTACTTC. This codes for CAWTRSYEQYF. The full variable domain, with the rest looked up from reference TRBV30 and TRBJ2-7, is SQTIHQWPATLVQPVGSPLSLECTVEGTSNPNLYWYRQAAGRGLQLLFYSVGIGQISSEVPQNLSASRPQDRQFILSSKKLLLSDSGFYLCAWTRSYEQYFGPGTRLTVT.

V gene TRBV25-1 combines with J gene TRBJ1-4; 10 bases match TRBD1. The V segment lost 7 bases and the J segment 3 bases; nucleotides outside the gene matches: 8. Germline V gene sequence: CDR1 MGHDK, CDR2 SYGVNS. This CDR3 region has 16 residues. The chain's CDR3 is CASTGDRGGANEKLFF. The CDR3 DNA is TGTGCCAGCACGGGGGACAGGGGAGGGGCTAATGAAAAACTGTTTTTT.

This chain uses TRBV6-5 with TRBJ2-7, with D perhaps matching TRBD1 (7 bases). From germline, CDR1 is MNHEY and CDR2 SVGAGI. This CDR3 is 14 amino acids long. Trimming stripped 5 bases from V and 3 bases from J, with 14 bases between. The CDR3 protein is CASSQGGMDYEQYF. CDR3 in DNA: TGTGCCAGCAGTCAGGGGGGTATGGACTACGAGCAGTACTTC.

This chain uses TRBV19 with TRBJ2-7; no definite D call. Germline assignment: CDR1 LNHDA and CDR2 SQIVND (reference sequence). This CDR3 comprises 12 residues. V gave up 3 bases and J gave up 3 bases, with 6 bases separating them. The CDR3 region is CASSISGYEQYF. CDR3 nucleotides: TGTGCCAGTAGTATCAGTGGCTACGAGCAGTACTTC. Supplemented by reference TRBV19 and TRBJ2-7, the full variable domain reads DGGITQSPKYLFRKEGQNVTLSCEQNLNHDAMYWYRQDPGQGLRLIYYSQIVNDFQKGDIAEGYSVSREKKESFPLTVTSAQKNPTAFYLCASSISGYEQYFGPGTRLTVT.